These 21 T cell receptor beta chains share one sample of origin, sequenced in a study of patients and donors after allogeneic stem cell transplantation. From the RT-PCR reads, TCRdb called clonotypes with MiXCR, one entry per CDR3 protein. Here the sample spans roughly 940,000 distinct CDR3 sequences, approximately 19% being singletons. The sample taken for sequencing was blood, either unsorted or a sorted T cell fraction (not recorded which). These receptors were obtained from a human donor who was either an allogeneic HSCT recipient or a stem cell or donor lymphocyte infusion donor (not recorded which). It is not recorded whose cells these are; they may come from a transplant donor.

The CDR3 sequence: CASSRGTGKSYNSPLHF. The DNA of the CDR3 is TGTGCCAGCAGCCGAGGGACAGGGAAGTCCTATAATTCACCCCTCCACTTT. The J gene is TRBJ1-6, the V gene TRBV6-1; 9 bases line up with TRBD1. CDR3 length: 17 amino acids. Per germline, CDR1 MNHNS and CDR2 SASEGT. V trimming: 6 bases; J trimming: 1 base; junction bases outside the gene matches: 7.

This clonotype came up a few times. CDR3 in DNA: TGTGCCAGCAGGGTCGGACAGACCTATGGCTACACCTTC. Translating gives CASRVGQTYGYTF. The chain joins TRBV5-5 to TRBJ1-2; possibly TRBD1 for D (6 bases). This CDR3 is 13 amino acids long. The V gene's germline CDR1 is SGHKS and CDR2 YYEKEE (reference sequence). The V end was cut by 5 bases, the J end by 4 bases, with 12 bases between.

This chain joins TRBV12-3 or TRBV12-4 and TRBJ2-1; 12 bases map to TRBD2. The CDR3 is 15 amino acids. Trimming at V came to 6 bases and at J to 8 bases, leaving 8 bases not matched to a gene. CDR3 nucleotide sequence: TGTGCCAGCAGCCTTCTAGCGGGGGGGGGCTATGAGCAGTTCTTC. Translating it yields CASSLLAGGGYEQFF.

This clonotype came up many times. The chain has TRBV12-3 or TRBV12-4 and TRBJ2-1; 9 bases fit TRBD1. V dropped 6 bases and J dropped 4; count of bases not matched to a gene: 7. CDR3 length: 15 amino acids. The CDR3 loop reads CASSHTGGLYNEQFF. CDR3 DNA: TGTGCCAGCAGCCACACAGGGGGCCTTTACAATGAGCAGTTCTTC.

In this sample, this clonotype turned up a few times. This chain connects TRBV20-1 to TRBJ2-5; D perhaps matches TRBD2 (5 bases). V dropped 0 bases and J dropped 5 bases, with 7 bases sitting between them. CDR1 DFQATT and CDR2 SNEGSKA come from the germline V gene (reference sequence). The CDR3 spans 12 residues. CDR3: CSARDTGETQYF. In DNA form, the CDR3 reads TGCAGTGCTAGAGATACGGGGGAGACCCAGTACTTC.

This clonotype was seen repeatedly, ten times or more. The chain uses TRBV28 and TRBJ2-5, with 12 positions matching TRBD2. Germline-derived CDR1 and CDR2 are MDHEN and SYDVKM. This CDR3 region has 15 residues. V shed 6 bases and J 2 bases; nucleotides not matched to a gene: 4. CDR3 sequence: CASSSGLAGQETQYF. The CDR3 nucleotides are TGTGCCAGCAGCTCCGGACTAGCGGGACAAGAGACCCAGTACTTC.

The CDR3 DNA is TGTGCCAGCAAAAAACTAGCGGGAGGAACCTACGAGCAGTACTTC. This gives the protein CASKKLAGGTYEQYF. The chain joins TRBV27 to TRBJ2-7, with 12 bases that match TRBD2. V lost 7 bases, J lost 2 bases, and 6 bases stayed unmatched. Germline CDR1 is MNHEY and CDR2 is SMNVEV (reference sequence). The CDR3 runs 15 residues.

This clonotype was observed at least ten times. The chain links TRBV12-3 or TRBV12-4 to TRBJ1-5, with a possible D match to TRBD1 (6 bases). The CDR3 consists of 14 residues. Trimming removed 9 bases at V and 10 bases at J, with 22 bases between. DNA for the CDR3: TGTGCCAGTTCCTCGGACAGCCCAATCAGCCCCCAGCATTTT. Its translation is CASSSDSPISPQHF.

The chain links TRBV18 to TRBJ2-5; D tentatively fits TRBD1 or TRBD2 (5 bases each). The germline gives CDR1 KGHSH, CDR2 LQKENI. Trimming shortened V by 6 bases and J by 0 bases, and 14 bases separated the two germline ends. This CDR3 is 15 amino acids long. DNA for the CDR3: TGTGCCAGCTCCCTTCACTGGGGGAACCAAGAGACCCAGTACTTC. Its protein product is CASSLHWGNQETQYF.

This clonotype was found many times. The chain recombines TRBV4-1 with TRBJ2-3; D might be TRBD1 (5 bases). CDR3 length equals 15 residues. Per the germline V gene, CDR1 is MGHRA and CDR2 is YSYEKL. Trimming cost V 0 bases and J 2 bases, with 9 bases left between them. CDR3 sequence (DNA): TGCGCCAGCAGCCAAGAGGGGCGCTCCACAGATACGCAGTATTTT. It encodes CASSQEGRSTDTQYF.

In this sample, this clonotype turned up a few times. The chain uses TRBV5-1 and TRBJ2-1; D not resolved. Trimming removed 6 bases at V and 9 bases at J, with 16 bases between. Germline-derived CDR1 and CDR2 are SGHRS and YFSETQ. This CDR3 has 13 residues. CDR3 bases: TGCGCCAGCACAAACTTAGAACTGGGTGAGCAGTTCTTC. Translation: CASTNLELGEQFF.

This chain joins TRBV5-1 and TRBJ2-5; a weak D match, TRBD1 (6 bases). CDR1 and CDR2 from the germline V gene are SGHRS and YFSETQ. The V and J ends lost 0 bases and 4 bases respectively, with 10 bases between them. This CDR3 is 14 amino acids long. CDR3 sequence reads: CASSLAGTRETQYF. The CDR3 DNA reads TGCGCCAGCAGCTTGGCAGGGACACGAGAGACCCAGTACTTC.

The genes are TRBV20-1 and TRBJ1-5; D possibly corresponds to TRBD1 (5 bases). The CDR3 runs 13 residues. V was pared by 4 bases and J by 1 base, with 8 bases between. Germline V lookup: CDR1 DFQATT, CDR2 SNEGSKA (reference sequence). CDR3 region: CSAKEGSNQPQHF. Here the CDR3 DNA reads TGCAGTGCTAAGGAGGGGAGCAATCAGCCCCAGCATTTT.

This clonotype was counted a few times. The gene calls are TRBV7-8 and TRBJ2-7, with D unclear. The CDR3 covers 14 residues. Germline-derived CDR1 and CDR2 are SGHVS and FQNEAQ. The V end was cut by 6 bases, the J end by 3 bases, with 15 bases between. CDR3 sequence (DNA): TGTGCCAGCAGTTCCGTAGAGGTGCACTACGAGCAGTACTTC. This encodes CASSSVEVHYEQYF.

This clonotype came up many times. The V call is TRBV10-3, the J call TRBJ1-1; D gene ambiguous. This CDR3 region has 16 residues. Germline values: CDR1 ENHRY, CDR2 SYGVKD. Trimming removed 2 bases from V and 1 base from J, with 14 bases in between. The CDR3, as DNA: TGTGCCATCAGTGAGCAAGTCAGCAGGCCGAACACTGAAGCTTTCTTT. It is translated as CAISEQVSRPNTEAFF.

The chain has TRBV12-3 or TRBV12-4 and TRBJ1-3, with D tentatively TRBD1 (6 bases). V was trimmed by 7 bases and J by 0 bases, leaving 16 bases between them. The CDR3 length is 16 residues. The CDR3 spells CASNPRDTNSGNTIYF. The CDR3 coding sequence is TGTGCCAGCAATCCGAGGGACACCAACTCTGGAAACACCATATATTTT.

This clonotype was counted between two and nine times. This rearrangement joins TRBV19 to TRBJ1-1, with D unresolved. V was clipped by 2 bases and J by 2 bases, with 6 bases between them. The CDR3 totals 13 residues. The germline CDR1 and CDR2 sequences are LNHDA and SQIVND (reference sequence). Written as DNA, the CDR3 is TGTGCCAGTAGTATACGATTTAACACTGAAGCTTTCTTT. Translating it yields CASSIRFNTEAFF.

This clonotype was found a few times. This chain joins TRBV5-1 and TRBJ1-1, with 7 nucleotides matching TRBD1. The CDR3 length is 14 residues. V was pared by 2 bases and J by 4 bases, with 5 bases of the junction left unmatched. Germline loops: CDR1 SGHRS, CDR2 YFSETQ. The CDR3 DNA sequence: TGCGCCAGCAGCTTCACAGGGGAGGGCACTGAAGCTTTCTTT. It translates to CASSFTGEGTEAFF.

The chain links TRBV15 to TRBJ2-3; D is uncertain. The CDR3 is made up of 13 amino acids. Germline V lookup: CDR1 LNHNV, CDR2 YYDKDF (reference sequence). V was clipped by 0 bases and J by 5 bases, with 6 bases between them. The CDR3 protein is CATSRDPLDTQYF. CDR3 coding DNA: TGTGCCACCAGCAGAGATCCCCTAGATACGCAGTATTTT.

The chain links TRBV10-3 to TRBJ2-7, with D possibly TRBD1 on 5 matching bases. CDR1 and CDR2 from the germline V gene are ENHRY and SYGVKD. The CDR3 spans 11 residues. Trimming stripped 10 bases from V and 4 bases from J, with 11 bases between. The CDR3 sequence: CASHQGYEQYF. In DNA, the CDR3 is TGTGCCAGCCACCAGGGTTACGAGCAGTACTTC.

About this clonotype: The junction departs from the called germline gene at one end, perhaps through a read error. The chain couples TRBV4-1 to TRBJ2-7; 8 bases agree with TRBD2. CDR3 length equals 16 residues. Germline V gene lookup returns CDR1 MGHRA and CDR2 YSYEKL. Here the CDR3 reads CASNQDERGRVGEQYF. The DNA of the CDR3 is TGCGCCAGCAACCAAGATGAGCGGGGGAGGGTGGGCGAGCAGTACTTC.